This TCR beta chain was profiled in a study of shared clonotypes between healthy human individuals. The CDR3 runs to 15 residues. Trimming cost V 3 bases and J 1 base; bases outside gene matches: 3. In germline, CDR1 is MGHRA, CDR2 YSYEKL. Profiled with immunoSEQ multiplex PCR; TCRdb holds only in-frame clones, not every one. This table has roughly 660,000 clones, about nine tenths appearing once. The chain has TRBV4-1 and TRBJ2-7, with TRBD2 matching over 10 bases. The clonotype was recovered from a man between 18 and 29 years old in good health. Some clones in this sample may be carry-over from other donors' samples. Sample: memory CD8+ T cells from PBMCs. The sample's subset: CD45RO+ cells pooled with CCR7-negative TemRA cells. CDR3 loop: CASSHTTSGSYEQYF. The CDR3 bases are TGCGCCAGCAGCCATACGACTAGCGGGTCCTACGAGCAGTACTTC.